Given below is one TCR beta chain in context. Seattle cases were enrolled at active infection and followed longitudinally. The data were taken from a study of blood T cell repertoires in COVID-19. Across the whole study: Italy, Spain and the United States were the sources of the convalescent and acute COVID-19 samples. Nucleic acid was either cDNA or gDNA, and it came from T cells, B-cell-depleted T cells, or PBMCs.

Original analysis: Estimation of nucleated cell counts relied on the amplification of reference gene primers. The table came from immunoSEQ multiplex PCR; TCRdb's copy has only in-frame clones and leaves some out. The DNA was the basis for D and trimming; V, J and clone size are from that table. The sample consists of approximately 190,000 clones, 82% of them appearing once. Trimming took 4 bases from V and 9 from J; bases not matched to a gene: 13. This CDR3 comprises 16 residues. Germline CDR1 and CDR2: MNHEY and SVGAGI. This sequence was found in a woman aged 55-70 years with COVID-19, enrolled during active disease. Source material: peripheral blood. V gene TRBV6-5 combines with J gene TRBJ2-1, with TRBD1 identical over 9 bases. In DNA form, the CDR3 reads TGTGCCAGCAGTTTTCGGCCGGGACAGGGAGGTGGTGAGCAGTTCTTC. This translates into CASSFRPGQGGGEQFF.